Shown below are 15 T cell receptor beta chains from a single sample sequenced in a study of shared clonotypes between healthy human individuals. Sequencing was performed with immunoSEQ multiplex PCR; in TCRdb, only in-frame clones are kept and a portion is missing. The sample lists about 480,000 clones, about 79% occurring once. The source material was PBMCs. These receptors all come from a woman between 40 and 50 years old in good health. Some clones in this sample may be carry-over from other donors' samples.

This sequence joins TRBV30 and TRBJ2-7; possibly TRBD2 for D (6 bases). Trimming took 3 bases from V and 5 from J, leaving 17 bases between them. CDR1 is GTSNPN, CDR2 SVGIG, per germline (reference sequence). The CDR3 is 14 amino acids. CDR3 in amino acids: CAWSVGGDVDEQYF. Written as DNA, the CDR3 is TGTGCCTGGAGCGTAGGAGGGGATGTCGACGAGCAGTACTTC.

The rearrangement uses TRBV9 and TRBJ1-2; D gene uncertain. Germline V gene lookup returns CDR1 SGDLS and CDR2 YYNGEE. The V end lost 3 bases, the J end lost 2 bases, and 5 bases lay between the germline ends. The CDR3 contains 12 residues. CDR3 nucleotide sequence: TGTGCCAGCAGCGGACCCAACTATGGCTACACCTTC. Its protein is CASSGPNYGYTF.

The V call is TRBV11-1, the J call TRBJ1-1; no clear D gene. Germline V gene lookup returns CDR1 SGHAT and CDR2 FQDESV (reference sequence). CDR3 length: 16 residues. Between the trimmed V and J ends, which lost 1 base and 0 bases, there was a span of 12 bases. The CDR3: CASSLGAGALNTEAFF. The CDR3 region has the DNA TGTGCCAGCAGCTTAGGGGCAGGAGCTTTGAACACTGAAGCTTTCTTT.

This chain connects TRBV7-9 to TRBJ2-4; TRBD1 or TRBD2 may be the D gene (5 bases each). V shed 2 bases and J shed 9 bases, with 17 bases lying between them. Germline values: CDR1 SEHNR, CDR2 FQNEAQ (reference sequence). The CDR3 is 15 residues long. CDR3 DNA: TGTGCCAGCAGCTTACTAGCTCCGGGCAGGGTCATTCAGTACTTC. As protein: CASSLLAPGRVIQYF.

The chain uses TRBV27 and TRBJ2-7, with 7 bases that match TRBD2. Germline values: CDR1 MNHEY, CDR2 SMNVEV (reference sequence). J lost 3 bases, V lost 2 bases, and 10 bases had no gene match. This CDR3 comprises 16 residues. DNA for the CDR3: TGTGCCAGCAGTTTAAGACCAGCGGGACTAATCTACGAGCAGTACTTC. This gives the protein CASSLRPAGLIYEQYF.

Only one count was recorded for this clone. This chain uses TRBV15 with TRBJ2-7; tentatively, D is TRBD1 (5 bases). V lost 0 bases, J lost 3 bases, and 9 bases lay in between. The CDR3 spans 14 residues. Per germline, CDR1 LNHNV and CDR2 YYDKDF (reference sequence). CDR3 sequence: CATSRDKGNYEQYF. CDR3 DNA sequence: TGTGCCACCAGCAGAGATAAGGGGAACTACGAGCAGTACTTC.

This clone came up a few times. The J gene is TRBJ2-7, the V gene TRBV14, with D possibly TRBD1 on 5 matching bases. The germline CDR1 and CDR2 sequences are SGHDN and FVKESK. The CDR3 loop spans 17 amino acids. V was clipped by 1 base and J by 1 base, with 17 bases between them. CDR3 coding DNA: TGTGCCAGCAGCCAAGGGTTCGGTATGCAGGGATCCTACGAGCAGTACTTC. Its translation: CASSQGFGMQGSYEQYF.

The gene calls are TRBV28 and TRBJ1-4, with D uncertain. Trimming cost V 8 bases and J 5 bases, with 21 bases left between them. This CDR3 comprises 16 residues. Germline CDR1 MDHEN, CDR2 SYDVKM. The CDR3 nucleotides read TGTGCCAGCTCACCCCGAACGGGAGCCTTCAATGAAAAACTGTTTTTT. This encodes CASSPRTGAFNEKLFF.

The chain links TRBV30 to TRBJ1-5, with TRBD1 matching 9 bases. This CDR3 has 13 amino acids. Per germline, CDR1 GTSNPN and CDR2 SVGIG (reference sequence). The V segment lost 3 bases and the J segment 6 bases; nucleotides outside the gene matches: 3. CDR3 DNA: TGTGCCTGGAGAACAGGGGGCGGTCAGCCCCAGCATTTT. Translated: CAWRTGGGQPQHF.

The rearrangement joins TRBV11-3 to TRBJ2-5; weak D call: TRBD2 (6 bases). Germline V gene sequence: CDR1 SGHNT, CDR2 YENEEA. The CDR3 has 13 residues. Trimming shortened V by 2 bases and J by 5 bases, and 9 bases separated the two germline ends. CDR3 bases: TGTGCCAGCAGCTTACGGGAGAGCGAGACCCAGTACTTC. This encodes CASSLRESETQYF. Full variable domain (outside the CDR3, taken from reference TRBV11-3 and TRBJ2-5): EAGVVQSPRYKIIEKKQPVAFWCNPISGHNTLYWYLQNLGQGPELLIRYENEEAVDDSQLPKDRFSAERLKGVDSTLKIQPAELGDSAVYLCASSLRESETQYFGPGTRLLVL.

This clone was recorded once. The rearrangement links TRBV28 to TRBJ2-2; D remains unclear. V was shortened by 7 bases and J by 7 bases, with 25 bases between the two germline ends. The V gene's germline CDR1 is MDHEN and CDR2 SYDVKM. This CDR3 has 17 amino acids. The CDR3 DNA follows: TGTGCCAGCACCGGCCCCAGCTGGCCATCGAACGTCGGGGAGCTGTTTTTT. Residues: CASTGPSWPSNVGELFF. Full variable domain (rest looked up from reference TRBV28 and TRBJ2-2): DVKVTQSSRYLVKRTGEKVFLECVQDMDHENMFWYRQDPGLGLRLIYFSYDVKMKEKGDIPEGYSVSREKKERFSLILESASTNQTSMYLCASTGPSWPSNVGELFFGEGSRLTVL.

The chain combines TRBV9 with TRBJ2-1, with TRBD2 matching over 12 bases. Germline-derived CDR1 and CDR2 are SGDLS and YYNGEE. The CDR3 is 15 amino acids. Trimming at V came to 4 bases and at J to 4 bases, leaving 3 bases not matched to a gene. The CDR3 is CASSYGTSGYNEQFF. The CDR3 coding sequence is TGTGCCAGCAGCTATGGGACTAGCGGGTACAATGAGCAGTTCTTC.

The V call is TRBV2, the J call TRBJ1-1; TRBD1 is a possible D gene (6 bases). V shed 2 bases and J shed 4 bases, with 11 bases lying between them. Germline V CDR1 and CDR2: SNHLY, FYNNEI. The CDR3 consists of 14 residues. For the CDR3, the DNA is TGTGCCAGCAGTGAACACAGGGTGGGCACTGAAGCTTTCTTT. As protein: CASSEHRVGTEAFF.

CDR3: CASSLLTGAGTEAFF. The CDR3 DNA follows: TGCGCCAGCAGCTTGCTGACAGGGGCGGGCACTGAAGCTTTCTTT. J is TRBJ1-1 and V is TRBV5-1, with 8 bases aligning to TRBD1. Germline loops: CDR1 SGHRS, CDR2 YFSETQ. The V and J ends lost 1 base and 4 bases, in that order; junction bases with no gene match: 6. This CDR3 has 15 amino acids.

Concerning this clone itself: A far more abundant clone sits one base away, making this likely a read error. The chain combines TRBV18 with TRBJ1-3; 8 nucleotides match TRBD1. With 5 bases clipped from V and 3 bases from J, the junction kept 6 bases outside the gene matches. CDR1 is KGHSH and CDR2 is LQKENI in the germline V gene. The CDR3 spans 15 residues. The CDR3 here is CASSGRGRYGNTIYF. DNA for the CDR3: TGTGCCAGCTCAGGCAGGGGGCGGTATGGAAACACCATATATTTT.